The sequence of this T cell receptor beta chain was determined in a study of shared clonotypes between healthy human individuals. V lost 3 bases to trimming and J lost 3 bases; unmatched junction nucleotides: 12. In germline, CDR1 is SGHAT, CDR2 FQNNGV. This CDR3 region has 17 residues. Naive CD45RA+ and memory CD45RA-negative subsets were split from CD4+ cells. Only in-frame clones appear in the TCRdb table, and some are missing; sequencing was by immunoSEQ multiplex PCR. This table has about 1.4 million clones, 96% appearing once. The sample taken for sequencing was naive CD4+ T cells sorted from blood. Subset in this sample: CD45RA+ positively selected. The chain links TRBV11-2 to TRBJ2-7; 9 nucleotides line up with TRBD1. The sequence was collected from a man aged 30 to 39 in good health. The CDR3 loop is CASSFGTGSNVIYEQYF. Here the CDR3 DNA reads TGTGCCAGCAGCTTTGGGACAGGGAGTAATGTGATCTACGAGCAGTACTTC.